The 17 T cell receptor beta chains below all came from one sample that was sequenced in a study of OX40 agonist ivuxolimab in advanced cancers. Using immunoSEQ multiplex PCR, the repertoire was profiled, and TCRdb retains in-frame clones only, with some absent. The sample lists 55,000 or so clones; around 86% were seen once. The sample was CD4+ or CD8+ T cells sorted from blood, taken in a trial of the OX40 agonist ivuxolimab. Receptors originate from an adult with an advanced solid tumor such as melanoma, head and neck, liver or kidney cancer.

The gene calls are TRBV18 and TRBJ2-7; 9 positions agree with TRBD1. J lost 12 bases, V lost 3 bases, and 21 bases had no gene match. Looked up from germline, CDR1 is KGHSH and CDR2 is LQKENI. The CDR3 covers 17 residues. CDR3 in amino acids: CASSPGTGTSAGGWPYF. CDR3 DNA sequence: TGTGCCAGCTCACCCGGGACAGGGACATCCGCGGGCGGATGGCCGTACTTC.

This rearrangement joins TRBV5-1 to TRBJ2-1; 8 bases are shared with TRBD2. Germline loops: CDR1 SGHRS, CDR2 YFSETQ. The CDR3 contains 14 residues. With V trimmed by 0 bases and J by 8 bases, 4 bases remained unmatched. The CDR3 DNA follows: TGCGCCAGCAGCTTGGTACTAGCGGATGATGAGCAGTTCTTC. It encodes CASSLVLADDEQFF.

V is TRBV7-4 and J is TRBJ2-7; no clear D gene. The germline CDR1 and CDR2 sequences are SGHVT and SQSDAQ. V lost 5 bases, J lost 4 bases, and 6 bases lay in between. The CDR3 loop spans 11 amino acids. The CDR3 bases are TGTGCCAGCAGCCATGGATACGAGCAGTACTTC. Amino acid sequence: CASSHGYEQYF.

This clone was recorded once. This chain joins TRBV27 and TRBJ1-5; D unclear. This CDR3 is built from 13 residues. Germline CDR1 reads MNHEY; CDR2 reads SMNVEV (reference sequence). The germline V and J ends were trimmed by 10 bases and 0 bases, with 10 bases remaining between them. CDR3 in amino acids: CANSGNSNQPQHF. Here the CDR3 DNA reads TGTGCCAACTCCGGAAATAGCAATCAGCCCCAGCATTTT.

The chain is built from TRBV6-1 and TRBJ1-2, with 8 bases lining up with TRBD1. The germline V gene has CDR1 MNHNS and CDR2 SASEGT. The CDR3 sequence is 13 residues long. The V and J ends lost 5 bases and 8 bases, in that order; junction bases with no gene match: 7. CDR3: CASSSDRARGYTF. The CDR3 DNA reads as TGTGCCAGCAGTTCGGACAGGGCTAGGGGCTACACCTTC.

The V and J genes are TRBV5-1 and TRBJ2-5, with 8 bases aligning to TRBD2. V shed 3 bases and J 4 bases; nucleotides not matched to a gene: 8. The CDR3 totals 15 residues. Germline CDR1 is SGHRS and CDR2 is YFSETQ. The CDR3 DNA reads TGCGCCAGCAGCTCCATAGGACTAGCCGGAGAGACCCAGTACTTC. It yields the protein CASSSIGLAGETQYF.

The CDR3 sequence is CASSFTQGPRDGYTF. CDR3 in DNA: TGTGCCAGCAGCTTTACCCAGGGTCCTCGGGATGGCTACACCTTC. The chain links TRBV5-6 to TRBJ1-2, with D maybe TRBD1 (5 bases). V was cut by 2 bases and J by 6 bases, with 17 bases left in between. Germline values: CDR1 SGHDT, CDR2 YYEEEE. This CDR3 region has 15 residues.

This clone came up once. This rearrangement joins TRBV6-1 to TRBJ2-5, with D possibly being TRBD1 or TRBD2 (6 bases each). Matching the DNA end better, TRBJ2-7 makes the J call doubtful. CDR1 MNHNS and CDR2 SASEGT come from the germline V gene. This CDR3 contains 13 residues. The CDR3 here is CASSSGGLREQYF. CDR3 DNA: TGTGCCAGCAGTTCTGGGGGGCTTCGCGAGCAGTACTTC.

On this clone: A read error may account for a junction end that differs from germline. The V call is TRBV6-5, the J call TRBJ2-4; 9 bases align to TRBD2. Germline loops: CDR1 MNHEY, CDR2 SVGAGI. The CDR3 sequence is 15 residues long. In DNA form, the CDR3 reads TGTGCCAGCAGTTGCGGTGGGCGGGAGGGGTGTCTTTATTTCTTC. Translated: CASSCGGREGCLYFF.

By share, this clone counts as medium-sized (0.01 to 0.1%). The chain is built from TRBV7-9 and TRBJ2-7; D uncertain. Germline V gives CDR1 SEHNR, CDR2 FQNEAQ (reference sequence). This CDR3 has 11 residues. Trimming removed 3 bases from V and 4 bases from J, with 4 bases in between. For the CDR3, the DNA is TGTGCCAGCAGCTTCTCATACGAGCAGTACTTC. It encodes CASSFSYEQYF.

V gene TRBV7-6 combines with J gene TRBJ2-5, with a possible D match to TRBD2 (5 bases). V lost 2 bases to trimming and J lost 1 base, with 11 bases between them. Germline values: CDR1 SGHVS, CDR2 FNYEAQ. The CDR3 is 15 residues long. CDR3 nucleotide sequence: TGTGCCAGCAGCTTACAGGAGAGCGGCCAAGAGACCCAGTACTTC. It specifies CASSLQESGQETQYF.

V gene TRBV7-9 combines with J gene TRBJ2-7; D is uncertain. Germline V lookup: CDR1 SEHNR, CDR2 FQNEAQ (reference sequence). The germline V and J ends were trimmed by 4 bases and 0 bases, with 13 bases remaining between them. This CDR3 spans 15 amino acids. The CDR3 coding sequence is TGTGCCAGCAGCTCGGCAGGTCCCCTCTCCTACGAGCAGTACTTC. It yields the protein CASSSAGPLSYEQYF.

The chain uses TRBV6-5 and TRBJ1-1; D possibly corresponds to TRBD1 (6 bases). Germline lookup yields CDR1 MNHEY and CDR2 SVGAGI. The CDR3 runs to 15 residues. The V end lost 2 bases, the J end lost 5 bases, and 15 bases lay between the germline ends. The CDR3 region has the DNA TGTGCCAGCAGTTACGGGGAGACAGGATGGACTGAAGCTTTCTTT. Amino acids: CASSYGETGWTEAFF.

CDR3 amino acids: CASSSGTSGHSTDTQYF. CDR3 nucleotide sequence: TGCGCCAGCAGCTCCGGGACTAGCGGGCATAGCACAGATACGCAGTATTTT. The chain couples TRBV5-1 to TRBJ2-3, with TRBD2 matching 12 bases. The CDR3 is made up of 17 amino acids. Germline V CDR1 and CDR2: SGHRS, YFSETQ. Trimming removed 3 bases from V and 0 bases from J; junction bases left unmatched: 5.

The chain links TRBV7-8 to TRBJ1-2, with D unclear. Between the trimmed V and J ends, which lost 0 bases and 0 bases, there was a span of 5 bases. The CDR3 loop spans 14 amino acids. CDR1 and CDR2 (germline): SGHVS, FQNEAQ. In DNA, the CDR3 is TGTGCCAGCAGCTTAGCGCCAGCTAACTATGGCTACACCTTC. Amino acid sequence: CASSLAPANYGYTF.

The chain carries TRBV7-8 and TRBJ2-3; 10 bases match TRBD2. Germline assignment: CDR1 SGHVS and CDR2 FQNEAQ. J was trimmed by 7 bases and V by 3 bases; bases with no gene match: 4. CDR3 length: 14 residues. The chain's CDR3 is CASSLASGRHTQYF. CDR3 in DNA: TGTGCCAGCAGCTTGGCTAGCGGGAGACATACGCAGTATTTT.

This clone has more than one count but fewer than ten. J is TRBJ1-1 and V is TRBV7-9, with TRBD1 identical over 12 bases. The CDR3 extends over 14 amino acids. The germline V gene has CDR1 SEHNR and CDR2 FQNEAQ (reference sequence). V was clipped by 1 base and J by 8 bases; unmatched bases: 2. In nucleotides, the CDR3 is TGTGCCAGCAGCTTAGGGGACAGGGGGCAAGAAGCTTTCTTT. Translation: CASSLGDRGQEAFF.